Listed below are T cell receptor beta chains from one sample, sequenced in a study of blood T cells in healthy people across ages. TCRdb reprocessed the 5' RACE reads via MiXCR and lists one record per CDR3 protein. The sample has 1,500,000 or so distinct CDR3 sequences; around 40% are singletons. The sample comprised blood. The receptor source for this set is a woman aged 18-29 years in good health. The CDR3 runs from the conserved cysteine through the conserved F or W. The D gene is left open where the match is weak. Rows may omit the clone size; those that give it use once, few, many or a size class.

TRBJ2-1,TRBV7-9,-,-,TGTGCCAGCAGCCCTGGACCTTTCTCCTACAATGAGCAGTTCTTC,CASSPGPFSYNEQFF
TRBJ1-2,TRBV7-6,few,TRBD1,TGTGCCAGCAGCTCCTCGAGACAGGGACATTGGTATGGCTACACCTTC,CASSSSRQGHWYGYTF
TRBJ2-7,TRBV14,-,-,TGTGCCAGCAGCCCCCCTTTGGATAACGAGCAGTACTTC,CASSPPLDNEQYF
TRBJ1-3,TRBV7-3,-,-,TGTGCCAGCAGCTTAACGGGGGTCCCTGGAAACACCATATATTTT,CASSLTGVPGNTIYF
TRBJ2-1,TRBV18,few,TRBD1,TGTGCCAGCTCACCACGACTGGGACAGGGGCCAAACAATGAGCAGTTCTTC,CASSPRLGQGPNNEQFF
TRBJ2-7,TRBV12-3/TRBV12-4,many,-,TGTGCCAGCAGCTGGGGAGCTCAGAATTACGAGCAGTACTTC,CASSWGAQNYEQYF
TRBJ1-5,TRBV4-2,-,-,TGCGCCAGCAGCCAAGATGAGGGCAGCAATCAGCCCCAGCATTTT,CASSQDEGSNQPQHF
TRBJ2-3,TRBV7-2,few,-,TGTGCCAGCAGTTTCTATAGCTCCAGCACAGATACGCAGTATTTT,CASSFYSSSTDTQYF
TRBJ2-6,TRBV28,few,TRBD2,TGTGCCAGCAGTTCACCTCGGGGACTAGCTACAGGGGCCAACGTCCTGACTTTC,CASSSPRGLATGANVLTF
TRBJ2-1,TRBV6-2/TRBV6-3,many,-,TGTGCCAGCAGTTACAGACAATCCTACAATGAGCAGTTCTTC,CASSYRQSYNEQFF
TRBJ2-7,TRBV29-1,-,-,TGCAGCGTCGCATTGTGGAGGGAACCCTACGAGCAGTACTTC,CSVALWREPYEQYF
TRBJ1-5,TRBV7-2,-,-,TGTGCCAGCAGCTTGGGGGGAAGGCAGAATCAGCCCCAGCATTTT,CASSLGGRQNQPQHF
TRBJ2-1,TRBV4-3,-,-,TGCGCCAGCAGCCAGGGATTACCGGGAGCCATGGACAATGAGCAGTTCTTC,CASSQGLPGAMDNEQFF
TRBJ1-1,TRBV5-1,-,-,TGCGCCAGCAAAGGACAGTCGAACACTGAAGCTTTCTTT,CASKGQSNTEAFF
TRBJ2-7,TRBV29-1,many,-,TGCAGCGTTGAAGAAGGGCGTTACGAGCAGTACTTC,CSVEEGRYEQYF
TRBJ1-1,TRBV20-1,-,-,TGCAGTGCTTACAGGGCGGGCACTGAAGCTTTCTTT,CSAYRAGTEAFF
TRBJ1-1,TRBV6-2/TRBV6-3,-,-,TGTGGCACCTTGAAGGAATTCCACACTGAAGCTTTCTTT,CGTLKEFHTEAFF
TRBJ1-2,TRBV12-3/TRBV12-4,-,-,TGTGCCAGCAGTCCATTGAGGGCTAGCGCTGGCTACACCTTC,CASSPLRASAGYTF
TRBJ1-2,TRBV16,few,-,TGTGCCAGCAGCCAAAATAGCGGGGCTGGCTACACCTTC,CASSQNSGAGYTF
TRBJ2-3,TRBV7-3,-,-,TGTGCCAGCAGCCCCCACGCCGGGGGCACAGATACGCAGTATTTT,CASSPHAGGTDTQYF
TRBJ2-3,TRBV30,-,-,TGTGCCTGGAGCCCCCCGGGGGAAGATACGCAGTATTTT,CAWSPPGEDTQYF
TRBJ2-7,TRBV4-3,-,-,TGCGCCAGCAGCCAAGGCCTCGCAGACCGGAGTTACGAGCAGTACTTC,CASSQGLADRSYEQYF
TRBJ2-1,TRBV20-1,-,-,TGCAGTGCCAGCAGAGGGGGGCATAAGCAGTTCTTC,CSASRGGHKQFF
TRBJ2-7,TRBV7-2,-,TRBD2,TGTGCCAGCAAACTGAGACTAGCGGGAGCCTACGAGCAGTACTTC,CASKLRLAGAYEQYF
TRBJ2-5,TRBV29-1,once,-,TGCAGCGTTGGTACGCGCATGGCGGAGACCCAGTACTTC,CSVGTRMAETQYF
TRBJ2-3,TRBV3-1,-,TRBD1,TGTGCCTGCAGCCTGGACAGGGGAGCAGATACGCAGTATTTT,CACSLDRGADTQYF
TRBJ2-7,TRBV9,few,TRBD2,TGTGCCAGCAGCGTAGAAGGGACTAACAACTACGAGCAGTACTTC,CASSVEGTNNYEQYF
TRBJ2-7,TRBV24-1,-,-,TGTGCCACCAGTGCTGGGGTGGGCTACGAGCAGTACTTC,CATSAGVGYEQYF
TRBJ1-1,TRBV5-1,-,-,TGCGCCAGCAGCTTGGAGTTTGGGAGGGCGAACACTGAAGCTTTCTTT,CASSLEFGRANTEAFF
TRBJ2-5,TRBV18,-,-,TGTGCCAGCTCACCAATCAGTTCGGAGACCCAGTACTTC,CASSPISSETQYF
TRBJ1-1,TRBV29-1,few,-,TGCAGCGTTGAAGCCCTCCAGAAAGGGGGGAGTGAAGCTTTCTTT,CSVEALQKGGSEAFF
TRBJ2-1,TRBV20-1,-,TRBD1,TGCAGTGCTATCTACAGGGGCGCTAGCTCCTACAATGAGCAGTTCTTC,CSAIYRGASSYNEQFF
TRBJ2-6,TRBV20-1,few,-,TGCAGTGCTAGAAATTCCGTACCTGGGGCCAACGTCCTGACTTTC,CSARNSVPGANVLTF
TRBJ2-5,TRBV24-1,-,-,TGTGCCACCAGTGACTGGTACTTCAACCCTTTGGCTGAGCAGTACTTC,CATSDWYFNPLAEQYF
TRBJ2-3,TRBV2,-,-,TGTGCCAGCAGTGAAGCAGGAGCGCAGTATTTT,CASSEAGAQYF
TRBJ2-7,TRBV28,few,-,TGTGCCAGCACTCCGGGGCTTACTCCCTACGAGCAGTACTTC,CASTPGLTPYEQYF
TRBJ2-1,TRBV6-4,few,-,TGTGCCAGCAGCCCCGACACGAGCTCCTACAATGAGCAGTTCTTC,CASSPDTSSYNEQFF
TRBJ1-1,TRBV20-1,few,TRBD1,TGCAGTGCAAAGGGGGCTGGGAACACTGAAGCTTTCTTT,CSAKGAGNTEAFF
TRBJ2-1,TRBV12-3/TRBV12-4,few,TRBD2,TGTGCCAGCAATGTAGCGGGTGGGAACAGAGCCGATGAGCAGTTCTTC,CASNVAGGNRADEQFF
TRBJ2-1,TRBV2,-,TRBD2,TGTGCCAGCAGTGTACGTCTAGCGGGAGGGCTGAGCTCCTACAATGAGCAGTTCTTC,CASSVRLAGGLSSYNEQFF
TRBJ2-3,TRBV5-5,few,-,TGTGCCAGCAGCTTCGCCCTCCCCGGAGGGAACACAGATACGCAGTATTTT,CASSFALPGGNTDTQYF
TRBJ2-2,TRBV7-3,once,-,TGTGCCAGCAGCTTAAACCGCGGCGGGGAGCTGTTTTTT,CASSLNRGGELFF
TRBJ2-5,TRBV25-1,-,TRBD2,TGTGCCAGCAGTTACAGCGGGAGTTGGGAGACCCAGTACTTC,CASSYSGSWETQYF
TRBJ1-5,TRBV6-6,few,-,TGTGCCAGCAGTTACTCAGGGGGTATCAATCAGCCCCAGCATTTT,CASSYSGGINQPQHF
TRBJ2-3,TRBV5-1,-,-,TGCGCCAGCAGCTGGATGACTAACCCCACCCCAGATACGCAGTATTTT,CASSWMTNPTPDTQYF
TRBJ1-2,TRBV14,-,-,TGTGCCAGCAGCCAAGATCTTAGGGGGTGGCCCGGCTACACCTTC,CASSQDLRGWPGYTF
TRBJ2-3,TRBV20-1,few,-,TGCAGTGCTAGTACGGCATCGGATACGCAGTATTTT,CSASTASDTQYF
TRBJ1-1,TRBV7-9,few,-,TGTGCCAGCAGCCAGGACATGACGAACACTGAAGCTTTCTTT,CASSQDMTNTEAFF
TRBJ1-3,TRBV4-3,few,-,TGCGCCAGCAGCCTCTTGGGACTTCATACTGGAAACACCATATATTTT,CASSLLGLHTGNTIYF
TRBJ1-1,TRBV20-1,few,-,TGCAGTGCTAGAGTTGGGACAAACACTGAAGCTTTCTTT,CSARVGTNTEAFF